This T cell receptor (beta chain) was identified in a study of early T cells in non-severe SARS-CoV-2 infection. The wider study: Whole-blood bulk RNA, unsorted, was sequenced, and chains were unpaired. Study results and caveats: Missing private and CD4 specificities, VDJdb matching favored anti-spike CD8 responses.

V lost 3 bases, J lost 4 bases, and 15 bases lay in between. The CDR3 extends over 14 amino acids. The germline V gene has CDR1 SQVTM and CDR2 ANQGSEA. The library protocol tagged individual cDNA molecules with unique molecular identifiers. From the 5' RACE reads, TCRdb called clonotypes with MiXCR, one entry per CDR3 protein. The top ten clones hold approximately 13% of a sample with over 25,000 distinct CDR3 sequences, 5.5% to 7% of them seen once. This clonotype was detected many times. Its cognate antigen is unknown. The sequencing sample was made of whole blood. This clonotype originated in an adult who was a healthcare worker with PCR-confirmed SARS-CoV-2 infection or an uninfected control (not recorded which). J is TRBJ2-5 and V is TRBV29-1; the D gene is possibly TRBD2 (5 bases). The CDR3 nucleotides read TGCAGCGTTGACCCTTACCGGGAAGGAGAGACCCAGTACTTC. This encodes CSVDPYREGETQYF.